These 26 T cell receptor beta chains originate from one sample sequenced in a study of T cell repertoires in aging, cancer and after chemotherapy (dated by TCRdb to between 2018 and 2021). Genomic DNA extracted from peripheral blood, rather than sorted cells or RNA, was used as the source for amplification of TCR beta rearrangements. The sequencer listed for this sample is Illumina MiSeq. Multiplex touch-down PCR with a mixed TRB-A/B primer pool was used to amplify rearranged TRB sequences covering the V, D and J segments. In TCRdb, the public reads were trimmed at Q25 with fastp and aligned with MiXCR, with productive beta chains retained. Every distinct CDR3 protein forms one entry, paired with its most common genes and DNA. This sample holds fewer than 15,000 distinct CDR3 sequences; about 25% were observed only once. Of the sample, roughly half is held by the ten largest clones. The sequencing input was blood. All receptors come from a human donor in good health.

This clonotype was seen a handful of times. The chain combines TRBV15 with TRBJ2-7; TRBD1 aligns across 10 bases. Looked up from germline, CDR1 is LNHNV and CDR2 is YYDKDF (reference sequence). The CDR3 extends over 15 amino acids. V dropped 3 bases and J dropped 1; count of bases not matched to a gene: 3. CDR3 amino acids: CATSRDRGGSYEQYF. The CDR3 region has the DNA TGTGCCACCAGCAGGGACAGGGGGGGATCCTACGAGCAGTACTTC.

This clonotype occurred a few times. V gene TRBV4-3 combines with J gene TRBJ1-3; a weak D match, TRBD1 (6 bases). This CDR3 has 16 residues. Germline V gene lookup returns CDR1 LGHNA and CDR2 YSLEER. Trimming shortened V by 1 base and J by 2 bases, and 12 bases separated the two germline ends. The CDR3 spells CASSQGFRGAGNTIYF. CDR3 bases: TGCGCCAGCAGCCAAGGGTTCAGGGGTGCTGGAAACACCATATATTTT.

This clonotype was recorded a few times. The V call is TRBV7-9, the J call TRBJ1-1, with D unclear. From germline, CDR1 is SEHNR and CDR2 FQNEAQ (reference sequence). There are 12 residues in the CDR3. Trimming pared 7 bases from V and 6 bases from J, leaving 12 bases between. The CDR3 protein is CASNEGRPEAFF. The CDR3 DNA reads TGTGCCAGCAACGAGGGTCGTCCTGAAGCTTTCTTT.

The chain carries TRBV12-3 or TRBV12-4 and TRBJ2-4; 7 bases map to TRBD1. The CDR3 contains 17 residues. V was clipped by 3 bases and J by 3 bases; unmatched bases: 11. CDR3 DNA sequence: TGTGCCAGCAGTTTGGGCTTCTTGGCAGGGGGCAAAAACATTCAGTACTTC. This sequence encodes CASSLGFLAGGKNIQYF.

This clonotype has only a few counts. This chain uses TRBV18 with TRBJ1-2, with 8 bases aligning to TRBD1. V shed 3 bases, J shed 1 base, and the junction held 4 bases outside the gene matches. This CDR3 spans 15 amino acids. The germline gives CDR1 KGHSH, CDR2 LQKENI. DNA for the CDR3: TGTGCCAGCTCACCTGAGACAGGGGTTAACTATGGCTACACCTTC. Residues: CASSPETGVNYGYTF.

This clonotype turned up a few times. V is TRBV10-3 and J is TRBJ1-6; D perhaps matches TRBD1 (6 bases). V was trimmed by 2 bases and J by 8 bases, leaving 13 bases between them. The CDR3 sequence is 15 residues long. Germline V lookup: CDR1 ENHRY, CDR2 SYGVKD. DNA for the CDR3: TGTGCCATCAGTGAGCCTCGGGACACCTATTCACCCCTCCACTTT. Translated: CAISEPRDTYSPLHF.

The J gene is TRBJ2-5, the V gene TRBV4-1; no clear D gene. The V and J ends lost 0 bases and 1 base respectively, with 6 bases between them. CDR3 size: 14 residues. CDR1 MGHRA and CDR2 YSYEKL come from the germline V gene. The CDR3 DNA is TGCGCCAGCAGCCAAGATTGGCTCCAAGAGACCCAGTACTTC. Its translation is CASSQDWLQETQYF.

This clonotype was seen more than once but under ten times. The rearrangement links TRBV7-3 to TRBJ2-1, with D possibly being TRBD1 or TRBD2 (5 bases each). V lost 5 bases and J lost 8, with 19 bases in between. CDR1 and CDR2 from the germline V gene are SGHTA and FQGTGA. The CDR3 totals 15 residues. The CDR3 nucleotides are TGTGCCAGCAGCCCCCGGGACCCCCCGAGGCATGAGCAGTTCTTC. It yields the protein CASSPRDPPRHEQFF.

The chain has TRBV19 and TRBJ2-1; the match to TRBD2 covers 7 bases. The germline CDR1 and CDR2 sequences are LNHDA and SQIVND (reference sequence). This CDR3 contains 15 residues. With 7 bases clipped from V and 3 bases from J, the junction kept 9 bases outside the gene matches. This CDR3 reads CASTEAGHHYNEQFF. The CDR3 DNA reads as TGTGCCAGTACTGAAGCGGGGCACCACTACAATGAGCAGTTCTTC. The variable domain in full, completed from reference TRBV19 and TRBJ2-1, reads DGGITQSPKYLFRKEGQNVTLSCEQNLNHDAMYWYRQDPGQGLRLIYYSQIVNDFQKGDIAEGYSVSREKKESFPLTVTSAQKNPTAFYLCASTEAGHHYNEQFFGPGTRLTVL.

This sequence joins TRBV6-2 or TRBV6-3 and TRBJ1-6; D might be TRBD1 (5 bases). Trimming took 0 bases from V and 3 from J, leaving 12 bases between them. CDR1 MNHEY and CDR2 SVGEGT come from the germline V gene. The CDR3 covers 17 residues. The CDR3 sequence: CASSYSLDSFYNSPLHF. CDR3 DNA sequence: TGTGCCAGCAGTTACTCGCTCGACAGCTTCTATAATTCACCCCTCCACTTT.

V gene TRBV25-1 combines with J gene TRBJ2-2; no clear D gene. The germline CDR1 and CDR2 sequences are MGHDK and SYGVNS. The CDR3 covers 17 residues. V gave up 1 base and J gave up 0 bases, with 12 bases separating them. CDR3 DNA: TGTGCCAGCAGTGAATGGGTGGAGAGGACGAACACCGGGGAGCTGTTTTTT. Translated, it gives CASSEWVERTNTGELFF.

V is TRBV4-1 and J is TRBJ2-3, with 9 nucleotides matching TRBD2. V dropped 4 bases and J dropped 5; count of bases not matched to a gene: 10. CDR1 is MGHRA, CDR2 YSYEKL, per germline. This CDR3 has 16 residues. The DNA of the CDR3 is TGCGCCAGCAGCCCCCAGGGGCGGGGGGGCCGAGATACGCAGTATTTT. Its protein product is CASSPQGRGGRDTQYF.

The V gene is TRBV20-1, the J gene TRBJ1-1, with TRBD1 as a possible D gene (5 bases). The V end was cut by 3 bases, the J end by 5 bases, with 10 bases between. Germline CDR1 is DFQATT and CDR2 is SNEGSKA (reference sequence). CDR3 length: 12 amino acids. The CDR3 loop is CSASPGSTEAFF. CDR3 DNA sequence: TGCAGTGCTAGTCCAGGGAGTACTGAAGCTTTCTTT.

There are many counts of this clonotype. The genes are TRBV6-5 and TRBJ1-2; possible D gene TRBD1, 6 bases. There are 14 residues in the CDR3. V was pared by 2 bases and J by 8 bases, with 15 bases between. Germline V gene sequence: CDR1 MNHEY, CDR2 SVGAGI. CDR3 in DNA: TGTGCCAGCAGTTACCTTGGACAGCTTAGAGGCTACACCTTC. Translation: CASSYLGQLRGYTF.

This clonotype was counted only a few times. CDR3 DNA sequence: TGCGCCAGCAGCCAAGGCCCGGGGGGGCGCACCGGGGAGCTGTTTTTT. Translation: CASSQGPGGRTGELFF. The chain recombines TRBV4-3 with TRBJ2-2; 8 nucleotides match TRBD2. The germline gives CDR1 LGHNA, CDR2 YSLEER. This CDR3 region has 16 residues. Unmatched junction bases numbered 5, after V lost 1 base and J lost 4 bases.

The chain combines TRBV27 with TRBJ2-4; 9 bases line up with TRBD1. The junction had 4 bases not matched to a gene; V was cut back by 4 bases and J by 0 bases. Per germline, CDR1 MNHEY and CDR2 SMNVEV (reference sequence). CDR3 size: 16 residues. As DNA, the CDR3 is TGTGCCAGCAGTTCGACAGGGGGTCTAGCCAAAAACATTCAGTACTTC. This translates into CASSSTGGLAKNIQYF.

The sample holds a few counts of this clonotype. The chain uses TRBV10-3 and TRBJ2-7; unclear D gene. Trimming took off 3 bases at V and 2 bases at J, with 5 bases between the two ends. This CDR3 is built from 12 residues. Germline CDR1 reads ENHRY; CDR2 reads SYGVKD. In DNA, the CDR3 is TGTGCCATCAGTGAAATAACCTACGAGCAGTACTTC. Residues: CAISEITYEQYF.

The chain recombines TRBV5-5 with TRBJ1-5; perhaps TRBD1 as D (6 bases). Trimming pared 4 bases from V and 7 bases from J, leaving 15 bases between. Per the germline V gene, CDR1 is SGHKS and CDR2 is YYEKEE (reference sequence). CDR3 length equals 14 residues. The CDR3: CASSPGTPRQPQHF. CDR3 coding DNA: TGTGCCAGCAGCCCTGGGACACCCCGGCAGCCCCAGCATTTT.

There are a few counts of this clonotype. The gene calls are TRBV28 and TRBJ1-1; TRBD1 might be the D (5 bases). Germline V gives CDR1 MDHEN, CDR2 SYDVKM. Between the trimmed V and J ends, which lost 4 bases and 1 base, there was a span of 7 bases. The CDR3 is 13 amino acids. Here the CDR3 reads CASSSTGNTEAFF. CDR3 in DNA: TGTGCCAGCAGTTCAACAGGGAACACTGAAGCTTTCTTT.

CDR3 residues: CASSSTGGIIGGYTF. The DNA for the CDR3 is TGTGCCAGCAGCTCTACAGGGGGCATCATAGGAGGCTACACCTTC. This chain connects TRBV13 to TRBJ1-2, with 9 positions matching TRBD1. This CDR3 comprises 15 residues. Germline V lookup: CDR1 PRHDT, CDR2 FYEKMQ (reference sequence). J gave up 8 bases and V 4 bases, and 11 bases lay outside the gene matches.

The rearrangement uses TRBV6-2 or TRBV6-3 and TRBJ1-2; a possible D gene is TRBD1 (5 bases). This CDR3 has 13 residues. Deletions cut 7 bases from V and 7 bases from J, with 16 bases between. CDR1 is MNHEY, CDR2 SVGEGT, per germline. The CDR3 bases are TGTGCCAGCACCAAGACAGCGGCAGGTGGCTACACCTTC. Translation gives CASTKTAAGGYTF.

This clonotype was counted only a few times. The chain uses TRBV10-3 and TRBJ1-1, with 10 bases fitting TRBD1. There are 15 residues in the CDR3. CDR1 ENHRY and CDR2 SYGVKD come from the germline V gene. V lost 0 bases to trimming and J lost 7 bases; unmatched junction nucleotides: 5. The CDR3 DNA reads TGTGCCATCAGTGAGTCGGGACAGGGGCGCCATGAAGCTTTCTTT. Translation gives CAISESGQGRHEAFF.

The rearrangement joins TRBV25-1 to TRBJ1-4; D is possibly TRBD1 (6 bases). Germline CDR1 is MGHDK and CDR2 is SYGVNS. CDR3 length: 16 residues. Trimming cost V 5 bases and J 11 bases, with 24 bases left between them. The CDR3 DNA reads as TGTGCCAGCAGTATAACGGGACACGGAGTCGCCTTGAAACTGTTTTTT. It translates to CASSITGHGVALKLFF.

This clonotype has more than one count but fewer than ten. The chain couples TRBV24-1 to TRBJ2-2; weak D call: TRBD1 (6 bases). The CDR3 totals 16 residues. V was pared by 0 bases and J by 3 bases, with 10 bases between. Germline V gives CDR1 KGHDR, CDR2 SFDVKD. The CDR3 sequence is CATSDLTGRDTGELFF. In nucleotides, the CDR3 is TGTGCCACCAGTGATTTGACAGGGCGGGACACCGGGGAGCTGTTTTTT.

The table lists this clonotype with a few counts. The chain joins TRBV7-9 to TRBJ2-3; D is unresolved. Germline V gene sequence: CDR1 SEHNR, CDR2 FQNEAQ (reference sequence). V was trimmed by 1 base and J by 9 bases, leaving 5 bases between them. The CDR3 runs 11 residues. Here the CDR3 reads CASSLVGTQYF. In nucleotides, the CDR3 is TGTGCCAGCAGCTTAGTCGGCACGCAGTATTTT.

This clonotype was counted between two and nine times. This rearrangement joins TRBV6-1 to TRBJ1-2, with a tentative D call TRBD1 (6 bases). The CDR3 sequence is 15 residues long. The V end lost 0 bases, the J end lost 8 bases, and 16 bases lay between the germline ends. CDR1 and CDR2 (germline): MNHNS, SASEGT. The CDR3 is CASSEAGDTLEGYTF. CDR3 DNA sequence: TGTGCCAGCAGTGAAGCGGGGGACACTTTGGAGGGCTACACCTTC.